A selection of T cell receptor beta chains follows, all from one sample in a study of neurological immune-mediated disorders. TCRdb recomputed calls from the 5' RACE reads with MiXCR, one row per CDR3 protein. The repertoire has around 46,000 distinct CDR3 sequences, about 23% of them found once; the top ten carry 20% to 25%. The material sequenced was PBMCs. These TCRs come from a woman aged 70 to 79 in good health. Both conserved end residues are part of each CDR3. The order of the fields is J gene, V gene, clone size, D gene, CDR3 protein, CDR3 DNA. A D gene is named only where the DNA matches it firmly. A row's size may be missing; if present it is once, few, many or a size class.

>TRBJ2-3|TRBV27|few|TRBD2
CASNPRTSGTDTQYF
TGTGCCAGCAACCCTCGGACTAGCGGGACAGATACGCAGTATTTT
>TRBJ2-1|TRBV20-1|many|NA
CSARWLASNEQFF
TGCAGTGCTAGATGGCTAGCGAGCAATGAGCAGTTCTTC
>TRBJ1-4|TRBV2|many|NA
CASSSDRTNEKLFF
TGTGCCAGCAGTTCGGACAGAACTAATGAAAAACTGTTTTTT
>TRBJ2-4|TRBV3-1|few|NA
CASSQVSRGRNIQYF
TGTGCCAGCAGCCAAGTATCTAGAGGACGGAACATTCAGTACTTC
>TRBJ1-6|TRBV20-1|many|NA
CSASSWGEGSPLHF
TGCAGTGCTAGCTCCTGGGGGGAAGGGTCACCCCTCCACTTT
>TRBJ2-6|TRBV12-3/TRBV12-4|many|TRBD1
CASSPGTGYRSGANVLTF
TGTGCCAGCAGTCCCGGGACAGGGTACCGCTCTGGGGCCAACGTCCTGACTTTC
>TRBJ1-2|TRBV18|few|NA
CASSPVRDKDGYTF
TGTGCCAGCTCACCAGTCAGGGACAAGGATGGCTACACCTTC
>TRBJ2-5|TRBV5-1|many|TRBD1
CASSAYPGTEETQYF
TGCGCCAGCAGCGCCTACCCCGGGACAGAAGAGACCCAGTACTTC
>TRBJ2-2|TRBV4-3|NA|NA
CASSQEGGHTGELFF
TGCGCCAGCAGCCAAGAAGGGGGTCATACCGGGGAGCTGTTTTTT
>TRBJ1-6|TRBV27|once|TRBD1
CASKRTGGNSPLHF
TGTGCTAGCAAGAGAACAGGGGGTAATTCACCCCTCCACTTT
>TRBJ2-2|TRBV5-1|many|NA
CASSSTNTGELFF
TGCGCCAGCAGCTCCACAAACACCGGGGAGCTGTTTTTT
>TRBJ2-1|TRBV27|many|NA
CASSFNGLGREGQFF
TGTGCCAGCAGTTTTAATGGCCTCGGGAGAGAAGGGCAGTTCTTC
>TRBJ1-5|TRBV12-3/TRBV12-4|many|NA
CASSPIDSNQPQHF
TGTGCCAGCAGCCCAATCGATAGCAATCAGCCCCAGCATTTT
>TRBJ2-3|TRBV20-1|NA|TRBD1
CSARGTGGTDTQYF
TGCAGTGCTAGGGGTACAGGGGGCACAGATACGCAGTATTTT
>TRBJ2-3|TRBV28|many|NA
CASNSPGRGAGTQYF
TGTGCCAGCAACTCCCCCGGCAGGGGGGCAGGTACGCAGTATTTT
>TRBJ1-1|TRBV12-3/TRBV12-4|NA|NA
CASTLRVVVNTEAFF
TGTGCCAGCACCCTGCGGGTTGTGGTGAACACTGAAGCTTTCTTT
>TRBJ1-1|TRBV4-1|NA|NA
CASNEGDGVTEAFF
TGCGCCAGCAATGAGGGTGATGGGGTCACTGAAGCTTTCTTT
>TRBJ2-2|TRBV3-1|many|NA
CASSQSTGELFF
TGTGCCAGCAGCCAATCCACCGGGGAGCTGTTTTTT
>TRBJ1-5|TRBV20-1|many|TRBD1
CSAGRQGPNQPQHF
TGCAGTGCTGGGAGACAGGGTCCCAATCAGCCCCAGCATTTT
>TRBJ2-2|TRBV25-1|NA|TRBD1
CASTEIGTENTGELFF
TGTGCCAGCACCGAGATCGGGACAGAGAACACCGGGGAGCTGTTTTTT
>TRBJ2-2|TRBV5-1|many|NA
CASSPQGDTGELFF
TGCGCCAGCAGCCCACAGGGAGACACCGGGGAGCTGTTTTTT
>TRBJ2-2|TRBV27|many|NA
CASSRPARHTGELFF
TGTGCCAGCAGTAGGCCAGCCAGACACACCGGGGAGCTGTTTTTT
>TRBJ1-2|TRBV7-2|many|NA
CASSLVGGGYGYTF
TGTGCCAGCAGCTTGGTGGGGGGAGGATATGGCTACACCTTC
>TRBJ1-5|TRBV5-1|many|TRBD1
CASTETGGGQPQHF
TGCGCCAGCACCGAGACAGGGGGAGGACAGCCCCAGCATTTT
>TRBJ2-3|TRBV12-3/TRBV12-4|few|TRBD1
CASSLSGTGLDTQYF
TGTGCCAGCAGTTTATCCGGGACAGGGCTTGATACGCAGTATTTT
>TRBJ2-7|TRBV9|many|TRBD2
CASSVGGGKLDEQYF
TGTGCCAGCAGCGTTGGCGGGGGGAAGCTTGACGAGCAGTACTTC
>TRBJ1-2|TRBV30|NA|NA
CAWRYDGNYGYTF
TGTGCCTGGAGATACGACGGTAACTATGGCTACACCTTC
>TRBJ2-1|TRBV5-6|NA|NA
CASSLGEYSYNEQFF
TGTGCCAGCAGCTTGGGGGAATATTCCTACAATGAGCAGTTCTTC
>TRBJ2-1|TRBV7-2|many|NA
CASSLGFRLGEQFF
TGTGCCAGCAGCTTAGGATTCCGGTTGGGTGAGCAGTTCTTC
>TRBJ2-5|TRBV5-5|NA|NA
CASSGTPVGAETQYF
TGTGCCAGCAGCGGGACGCCGGTGGGCGCAGAGACCCAGTACTTC
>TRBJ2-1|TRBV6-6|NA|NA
CASSRFDEQFF
TGTGCCAGCAGTCGCTTCGATGAGCAGTTCTTC
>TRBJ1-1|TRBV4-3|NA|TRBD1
CASSQGDSLNTEAFF
TGCGCCAGCAGCCAGGGGGACAGCCTGAACACTGAAGCTTTCTTT
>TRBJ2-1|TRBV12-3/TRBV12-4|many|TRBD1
CASSPWTGDFNEQFF
TGTGCCAGCAGTCCGTGGACAGGGGATTTTAATGAGCAGTTCTTC
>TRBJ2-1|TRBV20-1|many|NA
CSAVDRRRYEQFF
TGCAGTGCCGTGGACAGAAGGAGGTATGAGCAGTTCTTC
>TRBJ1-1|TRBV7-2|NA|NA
CAIAFGGTEAFF
TGTGCCATCGCTTTTGGGGGGACTGAAGCTTTCTTT
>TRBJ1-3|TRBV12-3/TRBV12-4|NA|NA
CASSLAGLVYF
TGTGCCAGCAGTTTGGCAGGCCTTGTATATTTT
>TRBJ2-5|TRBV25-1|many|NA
CASSEVPGDGETQYF
TGTGCCAGCAGTGAGGTGCCGGGGGATGGGGAGACCCAGTACTTC
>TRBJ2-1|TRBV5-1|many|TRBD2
CASRTSGAYNEQFF
TGCGCCAGCAGGACTAGCGGGGCCTACAATGAGCAGTTCTTC
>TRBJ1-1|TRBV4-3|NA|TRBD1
CASSQGSKQGAGTEAFF
TGCGCCAGCAGCCAAGGCTCAAAACAGGGGGCAGGCACTGAAGCTTTCTTT
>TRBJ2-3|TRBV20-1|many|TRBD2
CSARDAYSGSLNTQYF
TGCAGTGCTAGGGATGCTTATAGCGGGAGTCTCAATACGCAGTATTTT
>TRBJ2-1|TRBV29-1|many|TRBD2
CSAGLGPYNEQFF
TGCAGCGCCGGACTAGGTCCCTACAATGAGCAGTTCTTC
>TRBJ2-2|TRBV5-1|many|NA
CASSLVPGTGELFF
TGCGCCAGCAGCTTGGTCCCCGGCACCGGGGAGCTGTTTTTT
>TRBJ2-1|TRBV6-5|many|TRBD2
CASSWTGTSVYNEQFF
TGTGCCAGCAGTTGGACCGGGACTAGCGTCTACAATGAGCAGTTCTTC
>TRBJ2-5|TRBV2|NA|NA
CASSGEAGKTQYF
TGTGCCAGCAGTGGAGAGGCCGGGAAGACCCAGTACTTC
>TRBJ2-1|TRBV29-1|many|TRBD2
CSVRTGTSGRARYNEQFF
TGCAGCGTTCGGACCGGGACTAGCGGGAGGGCCAGGTACAATGAGCAGTTCTTC
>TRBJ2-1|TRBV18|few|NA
CASSPDTSSYNEQFF
TGTGCCAGCTCACCGGACACAAGCTCCTACAATGAGCAGTTCTTC